This entry lists 21 T cell receptor beta chains sequenced from one sample in a study of shared clonotypes between healthy human individuals. This table comes from immunoSEQ multiplex PCR, and its TCRdb copy is limited to in-frame clones, with some not included. The sample lists about 1 million clones, approximately 76% occurring once. What was sequenced was memory CD4+ T cells sorted from blood. Described subset: CD45RA-negative fraction. Every receptor here comes from a man between 18 and 35 years old in good health.

In this sample, this clone turned up many times. This chain joins TRBV6-4 and TRBJ2-2; 8 bases agree with TRBD1. With V trimmed by 0 bases and J by 6 bases, 3 bases remained unmatched. This CDR3 is built from 15 residues. CDR1 and CDR2 (germline): MRHNA, SNTAGT. For the CDR3, the DNA is TGTGCCAGCAGTGACTCGGACAGGGCTCCCGGGGAGCTGTTTTTT. This sequence encodes CASSDSDRAPGELFF.

This clone appeared a few times. The chain recombines TRBV30 with TRBJ2-5; D unresolved. V was shortened by 4 bases and J by 5 bases, with 17 bases between the two germline ends. The CDR3 length is 14 residues. CDR1 is GTSNPN, CDR2 SVGIG, per germline (reference sequence). The CDR3 region has the DNA TGTGCCTGGAAAAGGCCCAGCGTCGCTGAGACCCAGTACTTC. Its translation: CAWKRPSVAETQYF.

The chain combines TRBV19 with TRBJ2-1, with 9 bases lining up with TRBD2. The CDR3 has 17 residues. J was trimmed by 4 bases and V by 9 bases; bases with no gene match: 16. Germline CDR1 reads LNHDA; CDR2 reads SQIVND (reference sequence). The CDR3 loop is CASQSPRVLAGYNEQFF. In nucleotides, the CDR3 is TGTGCCAGCCAGAGCCCCCGGGTCCTAGCGGGATACAATGAGCAGTTCTTC.

The V gene is TRBV18, the J gene TRBJ1-1; TRBD1 is a possible D gene (5 bases). The V and J ends lost 6 bases and 8 bases respectively, with 16 bases between them. The CDR3 contains 13 residues. Germline CDR1 is KGHSH and CDR2 is LQKENI. CDR3 residues: CASSNKGRAEAFF. In nucleotides, the CDR3 is TGTGCCAGCTCTAACAAAGGCAGGGCCGAAGCTTTCTTT.

This rearrangement joins TRBV11-3 to TRBJ2-2; 12 nucleotides align to TRBD1. Trimming cost V 5 bases and J 6 bases; bases outside gene matches: 7. The CDR3 runs 16 residues. The germline gives CDR1 SGHNT, CDR2 YENEEA. The CDR3 here is CASSKPGQGAPGELFF. CDR3 sequence (DNA): TGTGCCAGCAGCAAACCGGGACAGGGGGCTCCCGGGGAGCTGTTTTTT.

The rearrangement uses TRBV6-1 and TRBJ2-7, with 8 bases lining up with TRBD1. This CDR3 is built from 13 residues. The germline CDR1 and CDR2 sequences are MNHNS and SASEGT. The trim removed 5 bases at V and 12 bases at J, leaving 12 bases unmatched. The CDR3 DNA is TGTGCCAGCAGTACCGGGACAGGTCGCAGGGGGTACTTC. This encodes CASSTGTGRRGYF.

V is TRBV6-1 and J is TRBJ2-5, with no clear D. CDR1 is MNHNS, CDR2 SASEGT, per germline. The germline V and J ends were trimmed by 2 bases and 5 bases, with 15 bases remaining between them. The CDR3 contains 15 residues. The CDR3 DNA reads TGTGCCAGCAGTGAACAGTACATTGCCGCTGAGACCCAGTACTTC. Translating it yields CASSEQYIAAETQYF.

In its sample, this clone was seen once. V is TRBV5-1 and J is TRBJ2-5, with D possibly TRBD1 on 6 matching bases. The V gene lost 4 bases and the J gene lost 7 bases, with 14 bases spanning the gap. The germline V gene encodes CDR1 SGHRS and CDR2 YFSETQ. The CDR3 has 13 amino acids. CDR3 residues: CASSPTGSRTQYF. CDR3 DNA: TGCGCCAGCAGCCCGACAGGTAGTAGGACCCAGTACTTC.

The chain's CDR3 is CASSIQPNAGYTF. In DNA form, the CDR3 reads TGTGCCAGTAGTATCCAACCGAACGCGGGCTACACCTTC. The V gene is TRBV19, the J gene TRBJ1-2; D is undetermined. Germline lookup yields CDR1 LNHDA and CDR2 SQIVND (reference sequence). Trimming stripped 3 bases from V and 8 bases from J, with 13 bases between. The CDR3 runs 13 residues.

A note on this clone: This sample includes further DNA sequences coding for the same CDR3. This rearrangement joins TRBV12-5 to TRBJ1-6; TRBD1 is a possible D gene (5 bases). Trimming took 6 bases from V and 7 from J, leaving 10 bases between them. Germline CDR1 reads LGHNT; CDR2 reads FRNRAP. The CDR3 is 13 residues long. Written as DNA, the CDR3 is TGTGCTAGTGGCGCAGGGCTCAATTCACCCCTCCACTTT. This encodes CASGAGLNSPLHF.

The rearrangement links TRBV7-8 to TRBJ1-3; D gene ambiguous. The V gene lost 4 bases and the J gene lost 0 bases, with 10 bases spanning the gap. Germline V gene sequence: CDR1 SGHVS, CDR2 FQNEAQ. The CDR3 contains 15 residues. The CDR3 region is CASSSSRISGNTIYF. CDR3 nucleotides: TGTGCCAGCAGCTCATCAAGGATCTCTGGAAACACCATATATTTT.

The chain joins TRBV9 to TRBJ2-2, with 10 bases identical to TRBD2. The CDR3 loop spans 15 amino acids. Germline values: CDR1 SGDLS, CDR2 YYNGEE. Germline trimming cut 1 base from V and 4 bases from J; bases unmatched to any gene: 1. The CDR3: CASSVLAGVTGELFF. DNA of the CDR3: TGTGCCAGCAGCGTACTAGCGGGAGTCACCGGGGAGCTGTTTTTT.

This clone was seen just once. The gene calls are TRBV30 and TRBJ2-5; TRBD2 is a possible D gene (6 bases). V was clipped by 3 bases and J by 3 bases, with 11 bases between them. The germline V gene has CDR1 GTSNPN and CDR2 SVGIG (reference sequence). The CDR3 covers 13 residues. As DNA, the CDR3 is TGTGCCTGGAGCCCATCGGGGGAAGAGACCCAGTACTTC. Its protein is CAWSPSGEETQYF. The variable domain in full, completed from reference TRBV30 and TRBJ2-5, reads SQTIHQWPATLVQPVGSPLSLECTVEGTSNPNLYWYRQAAGRGLQLLFYSVGIGQISSEVPQNLSASRPQDRQFILSSKKLLLSDSGFYLCAWSPSGEETQYFGPGTRLLVL.

The chain uses TRBV19 and TRBJ1-2, with a possible D match to TRBD1 (5 bases). Trimming cost V 5 bases and J 8 bases, with 15 bases left between them. This CDR3 is built from 13 residues. The germline CDR1 and CDR2 sequences are LNHDA and SQIVND (reference sequence). Here the CDR3 reads CASSFPGVEGYTF. CDR3 bases: TGTGCCAGTAGTTTCCCGGGGGTCGAAGGCTACACCTTC.

The gene calls are TRBV7-6 and TRBJ2-2; 10 nucleotides line up with TRBD1. The length of the CDR3 is 15 residues. Trimming removed 4 bases from V and 5 bases from J; junction bases left unmatched: 4. Germline values: CDR1 SGHVS, CDR2 FNYEAQ. CDR3 coding DNA: TGTGCCAGCAGCTCGGGACAGGGGAAGACCGGGGAGCTGTTTTTT. Protein: CASSSGQGKTGELFF.

V gene TRBV30 combines with J gene TRBJ1-2, with a weak D call TRBD1 (6 bases). Trimming cost V 3 bases and J 3 bases, with 11 bases left between them. The CDR3 sequence is 13 residues long. Germline loops: CDR1 GTSNPN, CDR2 SVGIG (reference sequence). As DNA, the CDR3 is TGTGCCTGGAGCGAAACAGGGTACTATGGCTACACCTTC. This codes for CAWSETGYYGYTF.

The chain is built from TRBV28 and TRBJ2-1; 10 nucleotides line up with TRBD2. J lost 0 bases, V lost 4 bases, and 12 bases had no gene match. The CDR3 contains 19 residues. Germline CDR1 and CDR2: MDHEN and SYDVKM. CDR3 residues: CASSSRLAGLHYSYNEQFF. CDR3 in DNA: TGTGCCAGCAGTTCCAGACTAGCGGGCCTACATTACTCCTACAATGAGCAGTTCTTC.

Only a few counts were recorded for this clone. This rearrangement joins TRBV6-6 to TRBJ2-1, with 7 bases that match TRBD1. The germline gives CDR1 MNHNY, CDR2 SVGAGI (reference sequence). V trimming: 10 bases; J trimming: 6 bases; junction bases outside the gene matches: 9. The CDR3 extends over 13 amino acids. The CDR3 reads CAISTGFSNEQFF. For the CDR3, the DNA is TGTGCCATATCGACAGGGTTCTCCAATGAGCAGTTCTTC.

The chain has TRBV5-4 and TRBJ2-3; tentative D call: TRBD1 (6 bases). This CDR3 has 12 amino acids. V dropped 4 bases and J dropped 10 bases, with 13 bases sitting between them. Germline-derived CDR1 and CDR2 are SGHNT and YYREEE (reference sequence). The DNA of the CDR3 is TGTGCCAGCAGCCTGGACAGATCCGCGCAGTATTTT. Its translation: CASSLDRSAQYF.

This chain joins TRBV10-2 and TRBJ2-7; D gene unclear. Germline CDR1 and CDR2: WSHSY and SAAADI. The CDR3 runs 12 residues. Trimming stripped 5 bases from V and 9 bases from J, with 14 bases between. Here the CDR3 DNA reads TGCGCCAGCAGTCAGGACCGGTTTGGGCAGTACTTC. It encodes CASSQDRFGQYF.

J is TRBJ1-2 and V is TRBV10-3; D gene uncertain. The V gene lost 0 bases and the J gene lost 5 bases, with 13 bases spanning the gap. Germline loops: CDR1 ENHRY, CDR2 SYGVKD. The CDR3 is 15 amino acids. The CDR3 nucleotides read TGTGCCATCAGTGAGTCGACGGGTCGAAAGTATGGCTACACCTTC. Protein product: CAISESTGRKYGYTF.